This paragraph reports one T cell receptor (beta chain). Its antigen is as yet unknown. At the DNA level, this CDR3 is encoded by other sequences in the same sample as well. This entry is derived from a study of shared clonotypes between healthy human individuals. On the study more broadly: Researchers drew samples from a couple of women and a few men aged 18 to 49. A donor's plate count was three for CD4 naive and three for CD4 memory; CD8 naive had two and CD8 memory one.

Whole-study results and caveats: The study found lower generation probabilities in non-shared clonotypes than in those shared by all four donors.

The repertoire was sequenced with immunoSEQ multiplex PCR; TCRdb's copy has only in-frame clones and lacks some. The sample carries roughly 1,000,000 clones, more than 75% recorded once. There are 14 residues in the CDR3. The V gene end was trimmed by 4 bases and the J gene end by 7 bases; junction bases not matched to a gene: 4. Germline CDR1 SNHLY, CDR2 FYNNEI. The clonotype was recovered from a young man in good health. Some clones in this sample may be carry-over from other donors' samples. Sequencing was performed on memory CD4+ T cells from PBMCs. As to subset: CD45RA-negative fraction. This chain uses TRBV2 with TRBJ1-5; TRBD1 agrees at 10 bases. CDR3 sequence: CASSGQGARQPQHF. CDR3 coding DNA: TGTGCCAGCAGTGGACAGGGGGCTCGACAGCCCCAGCATTTT.